This entry lists 24 T cell receptor beta chains sequenced from one sample in a study of cytomegalovirus exposure and HLA in healthy donors. With 60 Vbeta and 13 Jbeta primers, the PCR was carried out. The protocol was immunoSEQ multiplex PCR, while the TCRdb copy is restricted to in-frame clones and leaves out a portion. Among 200,000 to 300,000 clones listed, 82% were seen once. Sequencing was performed on PBMCs. The source is a woman between 35 and 50 years old in good health and CMV-seropositive.

CDR3 sequence reads: CASSPPSGQAKNIQYF. The CDR3, as DNA: TGTGCCAGCAGCCCCCCTTCGGGACAAGCCAAAAACATTCAGTACTTC. The chain employs TRBV9 and TRBJ2-4; the D gene is possibly TRBD1 (6 bases). The germline CDR1 and CDR2 sequences are SGDLS and YYNGEE. CDR3 length: 16 residues. The V end was cut by 4 bases, the J end by 0 bases, with 14 bases between.

This clone was picked up one time. This chain joins TRBV7-3 and TRBJ2-7, with 8 bases identical to TRBD2. V gave up 4 bases and J gave up 2 bases; unmatched junction bases: 16. In germline, CDR1 is SGHTA, CDR2 FQGTGA. The CDR3 contains 18 residues. The CDR3 region has the DNA TGTGCCAGCAGCTCACGCACTAGCGGACTTCGGGTTCCCTACGAGCAGTACTTC. As protein: CASSSRTSGLRVPYEQYF.

This chain links TRBV21-1 with TRBJ2-7; the DNA was not compared with TRBD2, the D call given in the table. TRBV21-1 is marked as a pseudogene. The CDR3 has 16 residues. CDR3 nucleotide sequence: TGTGCCAGCAGCAATGGGACTAGCGGGGTCTCCTACGAGCAGTACTTC. This translates into CASSNGTSGVSYEQYF.

The chain carries TRBV30 and TRBJ2-5; D might be TRBD1 (6 bases). From germline, CDR1 is GTSNPN and CDR2 SVGIG (reference sequence). Trimming pared 4 bases from V and 2 bases from J, leaving 14 bases between. This CDR3 has 14 residues. CDR3 sequence reads: CAWTSGTNQETQYF. The CDR3 nucleotides are TGTGCCTGGACATCCGGGACAAATCAAGAGACCCAGTACTTC. Filled out from reference TRBV30 and TRBJ2-5, the complete variable domain reads SQTIHQWPATLVQPVGSPLSLECTVEGTSNPNLYWYRQAAGRGLQLLFYSVGIGQISSEVPQNLSASRPQDRQFILSSKKLLLSDSGFYLCAWTSGTNQETQYFGPGTRLLVL.

The chain uses TRBV19 and TRBJ2-4; TRBD1 is a possible D gene (5 bases). Germline CDR1 is LNHDA and CDR2 is SQIVND (reference sequence). V dropped 6 bases and J dropped 0 bases, with 15 bases sitting between them. The CDR3 consists of 16 residues. The CDR3 region has the DNA TGTGCCAGTAGCTCCGGACATACCCTAGCCAAAAACATTCAGTACTTC. It encodes CASSSGHTLAKNIQYF.

Only one count was recorded for this clone. V is TRBV5-1 and J is TRBJ2-7; weak D call: TRBD2 (5 bases). The CDR3 has 15 residues. With 0 bases removed from V and 0 bases from J, the gap between germline ends came to 10 bases. Per germline, CDR1 SGHRS and CDR2 YFSETQ. CDR3 in DNA: TGCGCCAGCAGCTTGGCTCGGGGTGTCTCCTACGAGCAGTACTTC. Residues: CASSLARGVSYEQYF.

Only a few counts were recorded for this clone. This sequence joins TRBV5-6 and TRBJ2-3; 8 bases agree with TRBD2. V lost 4 bases and J lost 0; bases outside the gene matches: 7. CDR1 and CDR2 (germline): SGHDT, YYEEEE. The CDR3 length is 16 residues. CDR3 sequence reads: CASSLVAGLSTDTQYF. In nucleotides, the CDR3 is TGTGCCAGCAGCCTAGTAGCGGGGTTGAGCACAGATACGCAGTATTTT. Filled out from reference TRBV5-6 and TRBJ2-3, the complete variable domain reads DAGVTQSPTHLIKTRGQQVTLRCSPKSGHDTVSWYQQALGQGPQFIFQYYEEEERQRGNFPDRFSGHQFPNYSSELNVNALLLGDSALYLCASSLVAGLSTDTQYFGPGTRLTVL.

V is TRBV4-3 and J is TRBJ1-6, with 7 bases that match TRBD1. Germline CDR1 and CDR2: LGHNA and YSLEER. Losses at the gene ends were 0 bases for V and 7 bases for J; bases not matched to a gene: 3. CDR3 size: 15 residues. The CDR3 coding sequence is TGCGCCAGCAGCCAAGAAGAGACAGGGAATTCACCCCTCCACTTT. Protein: CASSQEETGNSPLHF.

This chain links TRBV11-2 with TRBJ2-3; D call uncertain. Germline V lookup: CDR1 SGHAT, CDR2 FQNNGV. The CDR3 has 14 residues. The V and J ends lost 5 bases and 1 base respectively, with 10 bases between them. This CDR3 is CASSPFTGTDTQYF. The CDR3 coding sequence is TGTGCCAGCAGCCCCTTCACAGGCACAGATACGCAGTATTTT. Full variable domain (missing parts from reference TRBV11-2 and TRBJ2-3): EAGVAQSPRYKIIEKRQSVAFWCNPISGHATLYWYQQILGQGPKLLIQFQNNGVVDDSQLPKDRFSAERLKGVDSTLKIQPAKLEDSAVYLCASSPFTGTDTQYFGPGTRLTVL.

The chain uses TRBV4-3 and TRBJ2-3, with 10 bases fitting TRBD2. J lost 0 bases, V lost 0 bases, and 9 bases had no gene match. The CDR3 runs to 19 residues. Germline V lookup: CDR1 LGHNA, CDR2 YSLEER. CDR3 in DNA: TGCGCCAGCAGCCAAGATGTTAGCGGGGGGCTTACTAGCACAGATACGCAGTATTTT. It is translated as CASSQDVSGGLTSTDTQYF.

This sequence joins TRBV29-1 and TRBJ1-1; D is unresolved. Trimming stripped 1 base from V and 10 bases from J, with 16 bases between. The CDR3 is 13 amino acids. CDR1 is SQVTM and CDR2 is ANQGSEA in the germline V gene. CDR3 loop: CSVEGGGSAGAFF. The CDR3 DNA sequence: TGCAGCGTTGAAGGTGGTGGGTCAGCAGGAGCTTTCTTT.

The CDR3 is CSSIQGSATEAFF. The CDR3 nucleotides are TGCAGCTCGATACAGGGATCGGCAACTGAAGCTTTCTTT. The chain uses TRBV29-1 and TRBJ1-1; TRBD1 is a possible D gene (6 bases). The CDR3 is 13 amino acids. The germline V and J ends were trimmed by 8 bases and 5 bases, with 18 bases remaining between them. Germline values: CDR1 SQVTM, CDR2 ANQGSEA.

CDR3 region: CASSSPAVYEAFF. The CDR3 nucleotides read TGTGCCAGCAGCTCCCCGGCGGTCTATGAAGCTTTCTTT. The rearrangement links TRBV11-3 to TRBJ1-1; no firm D call. V was trimmed by 4 bases and J by 7 bases, leaving 13 bases between them. The V gene's germline CDR1 is SGHNT and CDR2 YENEEA. This CDR3 has 13 amino acids.

V is TRBV19 and J is TRBJ1-2, with 9 bases fitting TRBD1. The V segment lost 6 bases and the J segment 0 bases; nucleotides outside the gene matches: 8. Germline lookup yields CDR1 LNHDA and CDR2 SQIVND (reference sequence). The CDR3 is 16 residues long. DNA of the CDR3: TGTGCCAGTAGGAGATGGGACAGGGATTCTAACTATGGCTACACCTTC. Translation: CASRRWDRDSNYGYTF.

This clone was observed a few times. The chain combines TRBV7-2 with TRBJ1-5; tentatively, D is TRBD1 (5 bases). CDR1 is SGHTA and CDR2 is FQGNSA in the germline V gene. The CDR3 is made up of 13 amino acids. V gave up 4 bases and J gave up 7 bases, with 11 bases separating them. CDR3 protein: CASSSREEQPQHF. The CDR3 DNA sequence: TGTGCCAGCAGCTCCAGGGAAGAACAGCCCCAGCATTTT. Filled out from reference TRBV7-2 and TRBJ1-5, the complete variable domain reads GAGVSQSPSNKVTEKGKDVELRCDPISGHTALYWYRQSLGQGLEFLIYFQGNSAPDKSGLPSDRFSAERTGGSVSTLTIQRTQQEDSAVYLCASSSREEQPQHFGDGTRLSIL.

The CDR3 coding sequence is TGTGCCAGCAGTGACTCCCCAGATTTTAACTATGGCTACACCTTC. Translated, it gives CASSDSPDFNYGYTF. V usage is TRBV6-4 and J usage is TRBJ1-2, with D uncertain. Germline CDR1 and CDR2: MRHNA and SNTAGT. The CDR3 loop spans 15 amino acids. The V and J ends lost 0 bases and 1 base respectively, with 9 bases between them.

The rearrangement joins TRBV29-1 to TRBJ1-1; 7 bases match TRBD1. The ends lost 1 base at V and 6 bases at J; junction bases unmatched: 5. CDR1 SQVTM and CDR2 ANQGSEA come from the germline V gene. The CDR3 sequence is 13 residues long. The CDR3 DNA reads as TGCAGCGTTGAAGGACAGGGTGACGCTGAAGCTTTCTTT. As protein: CSVEGQGDAEAFF.

This rearrangement joins TRBV27 to TRBJ2-3; TRBD1 agrees at 11 bases. The CDR3 loop spans 16 amino acids. The germline CDR1 and CDR2 sequences are MNHEY and SMNVEV (reference sequence). The V segment lost 2 bases and the J segment 8 bases; nucleotides outside the gene matches: 9. In DNA form, the CDR3 reads TGTGCCAGCAGTTTAAAGGGACAGGGGGGTCGGGGTACGCAGTATTTT. This translates into CASSLKGQGGRGTQYF.

This clone was picked up a small number of times. The chain recombines TRBV9 with TRBJ2-5, with a possible D match to TRBD2 (7 bases). CDR3 length: 15 residues. Per germline, CDR1 SGDLS and CDR2 YYNGEE. V was cut by 0 bases and J by 4 bases, with 13 bases left in between. DNA for the CDR3: TGTGCCAGCAGCGTAGGGCGGGGAGGGGGAGAGACCCAGTACTTC. Its translation is CASSVGRGGGETQYF.

Remarks on this clone: Sequence at one end of the junction differs from germline and may be a read error. This specimen includes other DNA sequences encoding the same CDR3. V and J are TRBV11-2 and TRBJ2-7; D is unresolved. The CDR3 is made up of 15 amino acids. Germline V lookup: CDR1 SGHAT, CDR2 FQNNGV. CDR3 DNA: TGTGCCAGTAGCTTACGAACACAGCATTCCTACGAGCAGTACTTC. This codes for CASSLRTQHSYEQYF.

The CDR3 DNA follows: TGTGCCAGCAGTTACGCGAGGGCAGGGAGGACCGGGGAGCTGTTTTTT. It translates to CASSYARAGRTGELFF. The chain has TRBV6-5 and TRBJ2-2, with D maybe TRBD2 (6 bases). The ends were cut back, 2 bases at V and 5 bases at J, with 15 bases in the middle. CDR3 size: 16 residues. The germline gives CDR1 MNHEY, CDR2 SVGAGI.

The V gene is TRBV5-6, the J gene TRBJ2-6, with D hard to call. The length of the CDR3 is 15 residues. The V gene's germline CDR1 is SGHDT and CDR2 YYEEEE. The V end was cut by 1 base, the J end by 1 base, with 6 bases between. In DNA form, the CDR3 reads TGTGCCAGCAGCTTGACACAGTCTGGGGCCAACGTCCTGACTTTC. It translates to CASSLTQSGANVLTF.

The sample holds one count of this clone. The chain recombines TRBV6-5 with TRBJ2-1; 10 bases are a match to TRBD1. Looked up from germline, CDR1 is MNHEY and CDR2 is SVGAGI. The CDR3 totals 14 residues. Germline trimming cut 5 bases from V and 8 bases from J; bases unmatched to any gene: 6. The CDR3 region has the DNA TGTGCCAGCAGTCGGGACAGGGGAGACGATGAGCAGTTCTTC. This gives the protein CASSRDRGDDEQFF.

V gene TRBV30 combines with J gene TRBJ2-3; the match to TRBD1 covers 8 bases. Trimming cost V 2 bases and J 3 bases; bases outside gene matches: 10. This CDR3 comprises 16 residues. Germline V lookup: CDR1 GTSNPN, CDR2 SVGIG (reference sequence). Here the CDR3 reads CAWSLGQGGGTDTQYF. The CDR3 nucleotides read TGTGCCTGGAGTCTCGGACAGGGCGGTGGAACAGATACGCAGTATTTT.